The 10 T cell receptor beta chains presented below share a single source sample, sequenced in a study of metastatic and nonmetastatic thyroid tumors. Through MiXCR, TCRdb re-clonotyped the PCR reads. This table holds about 1,900 clones, approximately 11% found once. All patients reached thyroid surgery having received no treatment beforehand. Sequenced material: tumor tissue. Source of these receptors: a female donor with papillary thyroid cancer or a benign thyroid nodule (not recorded which). Some clones in this sample may be carry-over from other donors' samples.

This clone was counted ten times or more. Other DNA sequences in this specimen translate into the identical CDR3. V and J are TRBV7-6 and TRBJ1-1; the D is unclear. The CDR3 extends over 14 amino acids. Germline values: CDR1 SGHVS, CDR2 FNYEAQ. Deletions cut 6 bases from V and 1 base from J, with 12 bases between. Written as DNA, the CDR3 is TGTGCCAGCAGGTTGGGTGCGGGGAACACTGAAGCTTTCTTT. Translated, it gives CASRLGAGNTEAFF.

Of note for this clone: A read error is likely, as this CDR3 ends without the conserved phenylalanine or tryptophan. The rearrangement links TRBV7-9 to TRBJ2-5, with TRBD2 matching over 7 bases. CDR1 is SEHNR and CDR2 is FQNEAQ in the germline V gene (reference sequence). CDR3 length: 14 residues. V was clipped by 5 bases and J by 7 bases; unmatched bases: 10. CDR3 sequence reads: CASSLSSGRRTQYL. In nucleotides, the CDR3 is TGTGCCAGCAGCCTATCTAGCGGTCGGCGGACCCAGTACCTC.

Judged by abundance, this clone is medium-sized. The V gene is TRBV20-1, the J gene TRBJ1-2, with 8 bases identical to TRBD1. Germline V lookup: CDR1 DFQATT, CDR2 SNEGSKA (reference sequence). V trimming: 6 bases; J trimming: 7 bases; junction bases outside the gene matches: 13. CDR3 size: 14 residues. Written as DNA, the CDR3 is TGCAGTGCAAGCACCGGACAGGGAGGGGGTGGCTACACCTTC. Protein sequence: CSASTGQGGGGYTF.

This clone was counted between two and nine times. A much larger clone sits a single nucleotide away, making a read error possible. The rearrangement joins TRBV29-1 to TRBJ1-1, with unresolved D. There are 12 residues in the CDR3. In germline, CDR1 is SQVTM, CDR2 ANQGSEA. In DNA form, the CDR3 reads TGCAGCGTTGAAGAGTCTCCCACTGGAGCTTTCTTT. It is translated as CSVEESPTGAFF. The full variable domain, rest sourced from reference TRBV29-1 and TRBJ1-1, is SAVISQKPSRDICQRGTSLTIQCQVDSQVTMMFWYRQQPGQSLTLIATANQGSEATYESGFVIDKFPISRPNLTFSTLTVSNMSPEDSSIYLCSVEESPTGAFFGQGTRLTVV.

This clone was seen many times. The chain uses TRBV7-9 and TRBJ1-4; D is unclear. This CDR3 contains 16 residues. Germline CDR1 and CDR2: SEHNR and FQNEAQ (reference sequence). Trimming took 5 bases from V and 0 from J, leaving 13 bases between them. The CDR3 region has the DNA TGTGCCAGCAGCCCCGCCAGACAAGCAACTAATGAAAAACTGTTTTTT. Protein product: CASSPARQATNEKLFF.

This clone ranks as medium-sized. J is TRBJ2-7 and V is TRBV19; D perhaps matches TRBD1 (5 bases). V was pared by 1 base and J by 2 bases, with 12 bases between. Germline CDR1 reads LNHDA; CDR2 reads SQIVND (reference sequence). This CDR3 has 15 residues. CDR3 nucleotide sequence: TGTGCCAGTAGTATAGTCGTTACAGGCGCCTACGAGCAGTACTTC. It yields the protein CASSIVVTGAYEQYF.

As to this clone: A clone one base away is much larger, so this may be a read error. In the same sample, other DNA sequences code for this CDR3. The chain carries TRBV5-6 and TRBJ2-7; the D is unclear. The V gene's germline CDR1 is SGHDT and CDR2 YYEEEE. CDR3 length: 14 amino acids. The V end lost 2 bases, the J end lost 7 bases, and 16 bases lay between the germline ends. CDR3 coding DNA: TGTGCCAGCAGCTTCCGAGCCCTCTACGGGGAGCAGTACTTC. Its protein is CASSFRALYGEQYF.

Judged by abundance, this clone is large (0.1 to 1%). The rearrangement uses TRBV5-1 and TRBJ2-7; no clear D gene. The CDR3 length is 13 residues. Trimming took 0 bases from V and 2 from J, leaving 6 bases between them. Germline V gene sequence: CDR1 SGHRS, CDR2 YFSETQ. The CDR3: CASSLDRTYEQYF. CDR3 DNA: TGCGCCAGCAGCTTGGATCGAACCTACGAGCAGTACTTC. Full variable domain (missing parts from reference TRBV5-1 and TRBJ2-7): KAGVTQTPRYLIKTRGQQVTLSCSPISGHRSVSWYQQTPGQGLQFLFEYFSETQRNKGNFPGRFSGRQFSNSRSEMNVSTLELGDSALYLCASSLDRTYEQYFGPGTRLTVT.

This clone was observed at least ten times. A junction end diverges from the germline sequence, so it may reflect a read error. Other DNA sequences in the same sample also yield this CDR3. V gene TRBV9 combines with J gene TRBJ2-3; no firm D call. The germline V gene has CDR1 SGDLS and CDR2 YYNGEE. There are 15 residues in the CDR3. The CDR3 DNA is TGCGCCAGCAGCGTAACGGGCACTAACACAGATACGCAGTATTTT. Translated, it gives CASSVTGTNTDTQYF.

The chain carries TRBV19 and TRBJ2-1, with D tentatively TRBD1 (5 bases). CDR3 size: 14 residues. V was trimmed by 5 bases and J by 12 bases, leaving 20 bases between them. The germline V gene has CDR1 LNHDA and CDR2 SQIVND (reference sequence). The CDR3 sequence: CASSEIGASLRQFF. CDR3 coding DNA: TGTGCCAGTAGTGAAATAGGGGCTAGTCTAAGGCAGTTCTTC.